The 19 T cell receptor beta chains reported below all come from one sample, sequenced in a study of T cell responses to AZD1222 COVID-19 vaccine. Method: immunoSEQ multiplex PCR; TCRdb's copy keeps in-frame clones and lacks some. The sample lists some 66,000 clones, 80% to 90% occurring once. Sequencing was performed on peripheral blood, taken 28 days after the second AZD1222 dose. The receptor set was obtained from an adult who received the AZD1222 COVID-19 vaccine.

V usage is TRBV28 and J usage is TRBJ2-7, with TRBD2 matching 8 bases. Trimming at V came to 7 bases and at J to 7 bases, leaving 12 bases not matched to a gene. The CDR3 sequence is 14 residues long. CDR1 and CDR2 (germline): MDHEN, SYDVKM. CDR3: CASIPGGAPWEQYF. As DNA, the CDR3 is TGTGCCAGCATCCCCGGGGGGGCCCCCTGGGAGCAGTACTTC.

The chain is built from TRBV7-9 and TRBJ2-1, with D tentatively TRBD1 or TRBD2 (6 bases each). Between the trimmed V and J ends, which lost 11 bases and 6 bases, there was a span of 14 bases. Looked up from germline, CDR1 is SEHNR and CDR2 is FQNEAQ (reference sequence). The CDR3 runs to 12 residues. The CDR3 DNA follows: TGTGCCGGAGAAGGGGGGACCAATGAGCAGTTCTTC. Protein: CAGEGGTNEQFF.

In its sample, this clone was seen a few times. CDR3 bases: TGCGCCAGCAGCTGGGGGACAGGGCGAACTGAAGCTTTCTTT. This sequence encodes CASSWGTGRTEAFF. The chain recombines TRBV5-1 with TRBJ1-1, with 9 bases lining up with TRBD1. V lost 3 bases to trimming and J lost 5 bases; unmatched junction nucleotides: 5. This CDR3 spans 14 amino acids. Germline-derived CDR1 and CDR2 are SGHRS and YFSETQ.

The CDR3 is CASSALRGWNYGYTF. DNA for the CDR3: TGTGCCAGCAGCGCACTCAGGGGCTGGAACTATGGCTACACCTTC. This sequence joins TRBV14 and TRBJ1-2; D is possibly TRBD1 (6 bases). The CDR3 sequence is 15 residues long. V was cut by 5 bases and J by 2 bases, with 15 bases left in between. From germline, CDR1 is SGHDN and CDR2 FVKESK.

The chain recombines TRBV19 with TRBJ2-4; TRBD1 aligns across 8 bases. This CDR3 comprises 14 residues. The junction had 4 bases not matched to a gene; V was cut back by 6 bases and J by 3 bases. CDR1 LNHDA and CDR2 SQIVND come from the germline V gene (reference sequence). The CDR3 protein is CASSDRGVKNIQYF. The CDR3 coding sequence is TGTGCCAGTAGCGACAGGGGTGTCAAAAACATTCAGTACTTC. Filled out from reference TRBV19 and TRBJ2-4, the complete variable domain reads DGGITQSPKYLFRKEGQNVTLSCEQNLNHDAMYWYRQDPGQGLRLIYYSQIVNDFQKGDIAEGYSVSREKKESFPLTVTSAQKNPTAFYLCASSDRGVKNIQYFGAGTRLSVL.

The V gene is TRBV28, the J gene TRBJ2-3, with unresolved D. The germline V gene encodes CDR1 MDHEN and CDR2 SYDVKM. This CDR3 has 14 residues. The ends were cut back, 3 bases at V and 0 bases at J, with 7 bases in the middle. The DNA of the CDR3 is TGTGCCAGCAGTTTGATTAGGAGCACAGATACGCAGTATTTT. Translation gives CASSLIRSTDTQYF.

The chain is built from TRBV4-2 and TRBJ1-5; D is possibly TRBD1 (5 bases). Germline-derived CDR1 and CDR2 are LGHNA and YNFKEQ. CDR3 length: 16 amino acids. V lost 0 bases and J lost 5, with 14 bases in between. DNA for the CDR3: TGTGCCAGCAGCCAAGAAGGCTCGGGACTTTATCAGCCCCAGCATTTT. Protein: CASSQEGSGLYQPQHF.

The J gene is TRBJ1-1, the V gene TRBV3-1 (or the pseudogene TRBV3-2), with D perhaps matching TRBD1 (5 bases). The germline V gene encodes CDR1 LGHDT and CDR2 YNNKEL (reference sequence). The V gene lost 4 bases and the J gene lost 1 base, with 7 bases spanning the gap. This CDR3 contains 13 residues. CDR3: CASSRRANTEAFF. Here the CDR3 DNA reads TGTGCCAGCAGCCGCAGGGCGAACACTGAAGCTTTCTTT.

The chain uses TRBV7-3 and TRBJ2-5, with D perhaps matching TRBD2 (6 bases). The ends were cut back, 2 bases at V and 4 bases at J, with 8 bases in the middle. The CDR3 covers 13 residues. The germline V gene has CDR1 SGHTA and CDR2 FQGTGA. CDR3 loop: CASSLGAGETQYF. The CDR3 region has the DNA TGTGCCAGCAGCTTAGGAGCGGGAGAGACCCAGTACTTC.

This chain uses TRBV18 with TRBJ1-4; D is undetermined. Germline values: CDR1 KGHSH, CDR2 LQKENI. V was clipped by 1 base and J by 4 bases, with 22 bases between them. The CDR3 is 19 amino acids. CDR3 nucleotides: TGTGCCAGCTCACCACGAGGATCCAAGGCGGGTTTAAATAATGAAAAACTGTTTTTT. It is translated as CASSPRGSKAGLNNEKLFF.

This clone was picked up one time. V is TRBV5-1 and J is TRBJ2-1, with D perhaps TRBD1 or TRBD2 (5 bases each). The CDR3 is 14 residues long. V was clipped by 9 bases and J by 0 bases, with 13 bases between them. Germline V gives CDR1 SGHRS, CDR2 YFSETQ. The CDR3 bases are TGCGCCACCTCCGACAGCGGCTCCTACAATGAGCAGTTCTTC. Its translation is CATSDSGSYNEQFF.

The rearrangement uses TRBV7-2 and TRBJ2-7; D ambiguous. Germline CDR1 SGHTA, CDR2 FQGNSA. Trimming pared 5 bases from V and 5 bases from J, leaving 19 bases between. CDR3 length: 15 residues. The CDR3 loop reads CASSNRAFTPNEQYF. CDR3 DNA sequence: TGTGCCAGCAGCAACCGGGCCTTCACCCCCAACGAGCAGTACTTC.

The gene calls are TRBV6-1 and TRBJ2-1, with 8 bases identical to TRBD2. This CDR3 spans 14 amino acids. J lost 15 bases, V lost 3 bases, and 13 bases had no gene match. Germline CDR1 reads MNHNS; CDR2 reads SASEGT. DNA of the CDR3: TGTGCCAGCAGTGAGGCCGGGACTAGAATTTCACTGTTCTTC. It translates to CASSEAGTRISLFF.

V and J are TRBV28 and TRBJ1-1, with D perhaps TRBD1 (5 bases). Trimming removed 4 bases from V and 0 bases from J, with 12 bases in between. Per germline, CDR1 MDHEN and CDR2 SYDVKM. This CDR3 region has 15 residues. CDR3 residues: CASSSMGGLNTEAFF. In DNA form, the CDR3 reads TGTGCCAGCAGTTCTATGGGGGGATTGAACACTGAAGCTTTCTTT.

CDR3: CASSQDFSANTYEQYF. The CDR3 nucleotides read TGCGCCAGCAGCCAAGATTTTTCAGCAAACACCTACGAGCAGTACTTC. The chain uses TRBV4-3 and TRBJ2-7; D remains unclear. Deletions cut 0 bases from V and 2 bases from J, with 14 bases between. The CDR3 is made up of 16 amino acids. Germline CDR1 is LGHNA and CDR2 is YSLEER.

The chain has TRBV7-8 and TRBJ2-5; TRBD2 matches at 7 bases. This CDR3 is built from 16 residues. Germline-derived CDR1 and CDR2 are SGHVS and FQNEAQ. The junction had 8 bases not matched to a gene; V was cut back by 2 bases and J by 2 bases. This CDR3 reads CASSLMREIRQETQYF. DNA for the CDR3: TGTGCCAGCAGCTTAATGCGGGAGATAAGGCAAGAGACCCAGTACTTC. Complete variable domain (other parts from reference TRBV7-8 and TRBJ2-5): GAGVSQSPRYKVAKRGQDVALRCDPISGHVSLFWYQQALGQGPEFLTYFQNEAQLDKSGLPSDRFFAERPEGSVSTLKIQRTQQEDSAVYLCASSLMREIRQETQYFGPGTRLLVL.

The chain is built from TRBV14 and TRBJ2-1; 7 positions match TRBD2. Germline V lookup: CDR1 SGHDN, CDR2 FVKESK. The CDR3 spans 15 residues. With 2 bases clipped from V and 4 bases from J, the junction kept 5 bases outside the gene matches. CDR3 protein: CASSQLAGQYNEQFF. CDR3 sequence (DNA): TGTGCCAGCAGCCAATTAGCGGGTCAATACAATGAGCAGTTCTTC. The whole variable domain, remainder taken from reference TRBV14 and TRBJ2-1, is EAGVTQFPSHSVIEKGQTVTLRCDPISGHDNLYWYRRVMGKEIKFLLHFVKESKQDESGMPNNRFLAERTGGTYSTLKVQPAELEDSGVYFCASSQLAGQYNEQFFGPGTRLTVL.

The chain carries TRBV7-2 and TRBJ2-7; D call uncertain. Trimming removed 2 bases from V and 0 bases from J, with 8 bases in between. CDR1 and CDR2 (germline): SGHTA, FQGNSA. This CDR3 has 14 amino acids. The chain's CDR3 is CASSLTLSSYEQYF. DNA for the CDR3: TGTGCCAGCAGCTTAACCCTCAGCTCCTACGAGCAGTACTTC.

The rearrangement links TRBV7-9 to TRBJ1-2; possible D gene TRBD1, 5 bases. CDR1 and CDR2 from the germline V gene are SEHNR and FQNEAQ (reference sequence). This CDR3 is 15 amino acids long. V lost 1 base and J 2 bases, leaving 11 bases between the germline ends. CDR3 DNA: TGTGCCAGCAGCTTAGTCCTGGGACTGAACTATGGCTACACCTTC. This gives the protein CASSLVLGLNYGYTF.